A selection of T cell receptor beta chains follows, all from one sample in a study of T cell repertoires and HLA-DP antigens. No cognate antigen is known for these TCRs. The repertoire was sequenced with immunoSEQ multiplex PCR; TCRdb's copy has only in-frame clones and lacks some. The sample lists over 60,000 clones; over 75% were seen once. The sequenced material came from CD4+ T cells from PBMCs. These receptors originate from a man in his 60s in good health and CMV-seronegative. Both conserved end residues are part of each CDR3. A D gene is named only where the DNA matches it firmly. The size entry is marked missing in some rows and otherwise reads once, few, many or a size class.

-,TRBV5-5,-,TRBJ2-7,TGTGCCAGCAGCTTGGAGGGTATCCCCTCAGGGGAGCAGTACTTC,CASSLEGIPSGEQYF
-,TRBV4-3,-,TRBJ2-2,TGCGCCAGCAGCCAAGGGGCGGGGGCCCAGAACACCGGGGAGCTGTTTTTT,CASSQGAGAQNTGELFF
-,TRBV5-6,-,TRBJ1-1,TGTGCCAGCAGCTTGGTAAACGGCGTGAACACTGAAGCTTTCTTT,CASSLVNGVNTEAFF
-,TRBV5-5,-,TRBJ2-1,TGTGCCAGCAGCTTGGGCTGGCCAAATGAGCAGTTCTTC,CASSLGWPNEQFF
-,TRBV30,-,TRBJ1-6,TGTGCCTGTCCGTCCCGGGACACTATAAGTTCACCCCTCCACTTT,CACPSRDTISSPLHF
-,TRBV6-6,-,TRBJ1-2,TGTGCCAGCAGTTACGATGGCTACACCTTC,CASSYDGYTF
few,TRBV6-1,TRBD1,TRBJ2-7,TGTGCCAGCAGTCCGGACAGGAAAACCTACGAGCAGTACTTC,CASSPDRKTYEQYF
medium-sized,TRBV5-4,TRBD1,TRBJ2-6,TGTGCCAGCAGCCCGCCGACAGGGGTAGCGGCCAACGTCCTGACTTTC,CASSPPTGVAANVLTF
-,TRBV28,-,TRBJ2-3,TGTGCCAGCCGTGAGTCTAGCACAGATACGCAGTATTTT,CASRESSTDTQYF
-,TRBV29-1,-,TRBJ2-5,TGCAGCGGAGGATCAAACCTGGGGACCCAGTACTTC,CSGGSNLGTQYF
-,TRBV11-2,TRBD1,TRBJ2-2,TGTGCCAGCAGCTTAGAAGGGGGCAGTTACACCGGGGAGCTGTTTTTT,CASSLEGGSYTGELFF
few,TRBV18,-,TRBJ2-5,TGTGCCAGCACAACAGGGCTTGGGGAGACCCAGTACTTC,CASTTGLGETQYF
-,TRBV2,-,TRBJ1-2,TGTGCCAGCAGTCAGGGTGATTATGGCTACACCTTC,CASSQGDYGYTF
-,TRBV11-3,TRBD1,TRBJ2-7,TGTGCCAGCAGCCCACAGGGGATTAAAGGAGACGAGCAGTACTTC,CASSPQGIKGDEQYF
-,TRBV13,TRBD1,TRBJ2-7,TGTGCCAGCAGCACACACGGACAGGGCAACTACGAGCAGTACTTC,CASSTHGQGNYEQYF
-,TRBV19,TRBD2,TRBJ2-1,TGTGCCAGTAGTATAGAACTAGCGGGAGGGGGCAATGAGCAGTTCTTC,CASSIELAGGGNEQFF
-,TRBV28,TRBD1,TRBJ1-2,TGTGCCAGCAGTCCTCCCCGGGACAGGCAGGCTAACTATGGCTACACCTTC,CASSPPRDRQANYGYTF
once,TRBV30,-,TRBJ2-5,TGTGCCTGGACCCCGAGGTCCCAGGGTGGGACCCAGTACTTC,CAWTPRSQGGTQYF
-,TRBV28,-,TRBJ1-4,TGTGCCAGCAGTTTATCAGGGCATAATGAAAAACTGTTTTTT,CASSLSGHNEKLFF
-,TRBV18,-,TRBJ1-5,TGTGCCAGCTCACCTGAGTTGGATCAGCCCCAGCATTTT,CASSPELDQPQHF
-,TRBV9,TRBD1,TRBJ1-4,TGTGCCAGCAGCCCATCGGACAGGGGGAGTCTAAAATACGAAAAACTGTTTTTT,CASSPSDRGSLKYEKLFF
-,TRBV27,-,TRBJ1-1,TGTGCCAGCCGACCCAGGGTGGGGGGGACTGAAGCTTTCTTT,CASRPRVGGTEAFF
-,TRBV6-6,TRBD1,TRBJ2-1,TGTGCCAGCAGTTCTACAGGGGAATCAAACAATGAGCAGTTCTTC,CASSSTGESNNEQFF
-,TRBV11-2,-,TRBJ2-3,TGTGCCAGCAGCTTCCGAGGGGGGTTTCAGTATTTT,CASSFRGGFQYF
-,TRBV6-4,TRBD2,TRBJ2-2,TGTGCCAGCACCCCGGGACTAGCGGGAGGGCCCAGCACCGGGGAGCTGTTTTTT,CASTPGLAGGPSTGELFF
-,TRBV7-2,TRBD2,TRBJ2-1,TGTGCCAGCAGCCTTCTAGCGGGAGGCGAAAATGAGCAGTTCTTC,CASSLLAGGENEQFF
-,TRBV2,-,TRBJ1-2,TGTGCCAGCAGTGGTATGCCATCTGGCTACACCTTC,CASSGMPSGYTF
-,TRBV7-9,-,TRBJ2-5,TGTGCCAGCAGCTTAGGTGAACGGATGGGGGAGACCCAGTACTTC,CASSLGERMGETQYF
-,TRBV5-1,-,TRBJ1-1,TGCGCCAGCAGAGACTTGAACACTGAAGCTTTCTTT,CASRDLNTEAFF
-,TRBV7-9,-,TRBJ2-2,TGTGCCAGCAGGGACGACTTGGGACGCACCGGGGAGCTGTTTTTT,CASRDDLGRTGELFF
few,TRBV7-2,-,TRBJ1-6,TGTGCCAGCAGCTTAGTAAAGGTAGCCAATTCACCCCTCCACTTT,CASSLVKVANSPLHF
once,TRBV7-9,-,TRBJ1-4,TGTGCCAGCAGCTTTCGATCGGGCCATGAAAAACTGTTTTTT,CASSFRSGHEKLFF
medium-sized,TRBV7-6,TRBD1,TRBJ1-4,TGTGCCAGCAGCCGAAGGCCGGGACAGGTTAATGAAAAACTGTTTTTT,CASSRRPGQVNEKLFF
-,TRBV5-4,TRBD2,TRBJ2-4,TGTGCCAGCAGCCCGTCCGGGGGGGATTCCAAAAACATTCAGTACTTC,CASSPSGGDSKNIQYF